This is a list of T cell receptor beta chains from one sample in a study of T cell responses to AZD1222 COVID-19 vaccine. The data were produced by immunoSEQ multiplex PCR, yet TCRdb's version contains in-frame clones alone and is incomplete. Here the sample spans 190,000 or so clones, more than 70% being singletons. This specimen was peripheral blood, taken 28 days after the second AZD1222 dose. The origin of the receptors is an adult who received the AZD1222 COVID-19 vaccine. Both conserved end residues are part of each CDR3. D genes are given only for firm matches. Clone size is not always given. Where it is, it says once, few, many or a class for expanded clones.

>TRBV12-3/TRBV12-4|.|once|TRBJ2-3
CASSLAGVDTQYF
TGTGCCAGCAGTTTAGCGGGGGTGGATACGCAGTATTTT
>TRBV28|TRBD1|once|TRBJ1-1
CASSFPRQGSTEAFF
TGTGCCAGCAGTTTCCCGAGACAGGGAAGCACTGAAGCTTTCTTT
>TRBV21-1|.|.|TRBJ1-2
CASSKDCQGWYGYTF
TGTGCCAGCAGCAAAGATTGTCAGGGTTGGTATGGCTACACCTTC
>TRBV3-1/TRBV3-2|.|.|TRBJ2-3
CASRPTLYGGRTDTQYF
TGTGCCAGCAGACCTACCCTCTACGGCGGACGCACAGATACGCAGTATTTT
>TRBV27|.|.|TRBJ2-3
CASSPVTDTQYF
TGTGCCAGCAGTCCGGTGACAGATACGCAGTATTTT
>TRBV7-2|.|.|TRBJ2-3
CASSASRSTDTQYF
TGTGCCAGCAGCGCGAGCAGGAGCACAGATACGCAGTATTTT
>TRBV19|TRBD2|.|TRBJ2-2
CASSKREGSTGELFF
TGTGCCAGTAGTAAGCGGGAGGGCTCAACCGGGGAGCTGTTTTTT
>TRBV9|.|few|TRBJ2-1
CASSVDPRQYNEQFF
TGTGCCAGCAGCGTAGATCCCCGGCAGTACAATGAGCAGTTCTTC
>TRBV4-3|.|.|TRBJ2-2
CASSQGGSTGELFF
TGCGCCAGCAGCCAGGGGGGCTCCACCGGGGAGCTGTTTTTT
>TRBV10-3|TRBD2|.|TRBJ2-3
CAIRLAVTDTQYF
TGTGCCATCCGACTAGCGGTCACAGATACGCAGTATTTT
>TRBV21-1|.|.|TRBJ2-1
CASSIQVCDSYNEQFF
TGTGCCAGCAGCATCCAAGTATGTGACTCCTACAATGAGCAGTTCTTC
>TRBV5-4|.|few|TRBJ1-1
CASSLVTPDGEAFF
TGTGCCAGCAGCTTGGTGACACCGGATGGTGAAGCTTTCTTT
>TRBV10-3|TRBD2|.|TRBJ2-3
CAISVGGDTDTQYF
TGTGCCATCAGTGTGGGGGGGGACACAGATACGCAGTATTTT
>TRBV28|.|.|TRBJ2-7
CASSLRYEQYF
TGTGCCAGCAGTTTGCGTTACGAGCAGTACTTC
>TRBV29-1|TRBD2|.|TRBJ2-5
CSAGGLAEETQYF
TGCAGCGCTGGCGGACTAGCGGAAGAGACCCAGTACTTC
>TRBV19|TRBD2|.|TRBJ2-2
CASRLLGLAGGTGELFF
TGTGCCAGTAGGCTACTGGGACTAGCGGGAGGGACCGGGGAGCTGTTTTTT
>TRBV30|.|few|TRBJ1-6
CAWSGRGVYNSPLHF
TGTGCCTGGAGTGGCAGGGGAGTCTATAATTCACCCCTCCACTTT
>TRBV10-3|TRBD2|once|TRBJ2-3
CAISVGSSGRQGGTDTQYF
TGTGCCATCAGTGTGGGTTCGAGCGGGAGGCAAGGGGGCACAGATACGCAGTATTTT
>TRBV5-4|.|.|TRBJ2-1
CASSLEPVDNEQFF
TGTGCCAGCAGCTTGGAACCAGTCGACAATGAGCAGTTCTTC
>TRBV28|.|.|TRBJ1-2
CASSLGRGLGYTF
TGTGCCAGCAGTCTCGGGCGGGGCTTAGGCTACACCTTC
>TRBV29-1|TRBD1|.|TRBJ1-3
CSVLSGTGPRSGNTIYF
TGCAGCGTACTGTCGGGGACAGGCCCTCGGTCTGGAAACACCATATATTTT
>TRBV7-6|.|.|TRBJ2-7
CASSLGRDLSYEQYF
TGTGCCAGCAGCTTAGGACGGGACCTCTCCTACGAGCAGTACTTC
>TRBV18|.|.|TRBJ1-1
CASSQTWGNTEAFF
TGTGCCAGCTCCCAAACTTGGGGGAACACTGAAGCTTTCTTT
>TRBV4-3|.|.|TRBJ2-7
CASSQGGDHTGQYEQYF
TGCGCCAGCAGCCAAGGGGGGGACCACACCGGACAATACGAGCAGTACTTC
>TRBV30|.|.|TRBJ2-7
CAWRRYEQYF
TGTGCCTGGAGAAGGTACGAGCAGTACTTC
>TRBV6-5|.|.|TRBJ2-2
CASSYWGKKNTGELFF
TGTGCCAGCAGTTACTGGGGGAAGAAGAACACCGGGGAGCTGTTTTTT
>TRBV2|.|.|TRBJ2-5
CASSSRRGQETQYF
TGTGCCAGCAGTTCAAGGAGGGGGCAAGAGACCCAGTACTTC
>TRBV6-4|.|.|TRBJ2-7
CASFDRRSSYEQYF
TGTGCCAGCTTTGACAGGAGGAGCTCCTACGAGCAGTACTTC
>TRBV21-1|.|.|TRBJ1-4
CASSICRGRGEKLFF
TGTGCCAGCAGCATATGCCGGGGCAGGGGTGAAAAACTGTTTTTT
>TRBV18|.|.|TRBJ2-2
CASSPVGNTGELFF
TGTGCCAGCTCACCGGTGGGAAACACCGGGGAGCTGTTTTTT
>TRBV7-9|.|.|TRBJ2-7
CASSFRSFYEQYF
TGTGCCAGCAGCTTTAGGAGCTTCTACGAGCAGTACTTC
>TRBV29-1|TRBD2|.|TRBJ2-5
CSVEGGGETQYF
TGCAGCGTTGAAGGGGGGGGAGAGACCCAGTACTTC
>TRBV6-5|.|.|TRBJ1-5
CASSYSDPNQPQHF
TGTGCCAGCAGTTACTCCGATCCCAATCAGCCCCAGCATTTT
>TRBV5-1|.|.|TRBJ2-1
CASSPPGRTYNEQFF
TGCGCCAGCAGCCCGCCGGGACGCACTTACAATGAGCAGTTCTTC
>TRBV7-3|.|.|TRBJ2-1
CASSYPDNNEQFF
TGTGCCAGCAGCTATCCCGACAACAATGAGCAGTTCTTC
>TRBV2|.|.|TRBJ1-3
CASRRDVSHTIYF
TGTGCCAGCAGAAGGGACGTGTCTCACACCATATATTTT
>TRBV7-9|.|.|TRBJ2-1
CASTLQGDREQFF
TGTGCCAGCACTCTTCAAGGAGACAGGGAGCAGTTCTTC
>TRBV18|.|.|TRBJ2-7
CASSRPSGSGEQYF
TGTGCCAGCTCACGACCGTCGGGGTCGGGCGAGCAGTACTTC
>TRBV4-3|.|once|TRBJ1-3
CASSPQGDSGNTIYF
TGCGCCAGCAGCCCCCAGGGTGACTCTGGAAACACCATATATTTT
>TRBV25-1|TRBD2|once|TRBJ2-5
CASSEYERGPPQETQYF
TGTGCCAGCAGTGAATATGAGCGGGGGCCGCCTCAAGAGACCCAGTACTTC
>TRBV27|TRBD1|.|TRBJ1-5
CASSITGGNQPQHF
TGTGCCAGCAGTATAACAGGGGGAAATCAGCCCCAGCATTTT
>TRBV6-5|.|.|TRBJ2-5
CASSRRAGETQYF
TGTGCCAGCAGCCGGAGGGCGGGAGAGACCCAGTACTTC
>TRBV19|.|.|TRBJ1-5
CASSPDPRLNQPQHF
TGTGCCAGTAGCCCAGACCCCCGGCTTAATCAGCCCCAGCATTTT
>TRBV5-4|TRBD1|.|TRBJ2-6
CASSFGQGAAGANVLTF
TGTGCCAGCAGCTTCGGGCAGGGGGCTGCTGGGGCCAACGTCCTGACTTTC
>TRBV5-1|TRBD1|once|TRBJ2-3
CASSLAMGQGVDTQYF
TGCGCCAGCAGCTTGGCCATGGGACAGGGGGTGGATACGCAGTATTTT
>TRBV7-2|.|.|TRBJ2-1
CASSLAGYTGNEQFF
TGTGCCAGCAGCTTAGCCGGCTACACGGGAAATGAGCAGTTCTTC